This T cell receptor beta chain was sequenced for a study of T cell responses to AZD1222 COVID-19 vaccine. Produced via immunoSEQ multiplex PCR; TCRdb's table is partial and in-frame only. Of tens of thousands of clones listed, under 90% were seen once; the top ten hold roughly a tenth. V was pared by 5 bases and J by 2 bases, with 5 bases of the junction left unmatched. CDR3 length: 13 amino acids. Per the germline V gene, CDR1 is SQVTM and CDR2 is ANQGSEA. The TCR was taken from an adult in good health. The sequencing used peripheral blood, collected on day 0 of AZD1222 vaccination. V gene TRBV29-1 combines with J gene TRBJ2-7; 8 positions agree with TRBD1. The CDR3 nucleotides read TGCAGCGTTAAGGACAGGGCAACCTACGAGCAGTACTTC. Encoded protein: CSVKDRATYEQYF.